Listed here are 32 T cell receptor beta chains from one sample, sequenced in a study of shared clonotypes between healthy human individuals (dated by TCRdb to between 2020 and 2021). Library generation was performed with the immunoSEQ multiplex PCR assay. The table comes from immuneACCESS by way of TCRdb, which keeps in-frame sequences with V and J called. Part of the clones is missing from these tables; in studies checked, under half for an unresolved V gene and the rest for unknown reasons. Recorded for this sample are 980,000 or so clones; 76% of them occurred a single time. The ten largest make up about 1.5% of the sample. The source material was memory CD4+ T cells sorted from blood. Sample cell subset or site, as interpreted from the label and publication: CD45RA-negative fraction. The receptors were gathered from a man younger than 30 in good health.

In nucleotides, the CDR3 is TGCGCCAGCAGCCCGGGACAGGGAGGCTTGGAGACCCAGTACTTC. Translation: CASSPGQGGLETQYF. The J gene is TRBJ2-5, the V gene TRBV5-1; TRBD1 matches at 9 bases. This CDR3 spans 15 amino acids. J lost 5 bases, V lost 4 bases, and 9 bases had no gene match. CDR1 SGHRS and CDR2 YFSETQ come from the germline V gene.

This clone was found once. Other DNA sequences in the same sample also yield this CDR3. The chain recombines TRBV7-2 with TRBJ1-2; 9 bases align to TRBD1. Germline CDR1 SGHTA, CDR2 FQGNSA. V shed 4 bases and J 7 bases; nucleotides not matched to a gene: 4. The CDR3 is made up of 13 amino acids. The CDR3 region is CASSSGQGGGYTF. CDR3 nucleotide sequence: TGTGCCAGCAGCTCGGGACAGGGCGGTGGCTACACCTTC.

The genes are TRBV6-1 and TRBJ2-7; 14 positions match TRBD2. V gave up 4 bases and J gave up 3 bases; unmatched junction bases: 2. This CDR3 contains 15 residues. Germline CDR1 reads MNHNS; CDR2 reads SASEGT. The CDR3 loop reads CASSGGLAGVYEQYF. The CDR3 coding sequence is TGTGCCAGCAGTGGGGGACTAGCGGGAGTCTACGAGCAGTACTTC.

J is TRBJ1-4 and V is TRBV28; no firm D call. The CDR3 runs to 14 residues. Germline V gene lookup returns CDR1 MDHEN and CDR2 SYDVKM. V dropped 4 bases and J dropped 6 bases, with 12 bases sitting between them. CDR3: CASSSGGMDEKLFF. The CDR3 bases are TGTGCCAGCAGTTCAGGTGGAATGGATGAAAAACTGTTTTTT.

This clone occurred a few times. This rearrangement joins TRBV7-2 to TRBJ2-7, with D perhaps matching TRBD2 (6 bases). The V gene's germline CDR1 is SGHTA and CDR2 FQGNSA. V dropped 3 bases and J dropped 0 bases, with 12 bases sitting between them. The CDR3 runs 15 residues. The CDR3 reads CASSLAGRSSYEQYF. DNA for the CDR3: TGTGCCAGCAGCTTGGCGGGGAGAAGCTCCTACGAGCAGTACTTC.

The chain carries TRBV6-1 and TRBJ2-7, with 8 bases matching TRBD2. V trimming: 6 bases; J trimming: 3 bases; junction bases outside the gene matches: 1. The CDR3 has 12 residues. CDR1 and CDR2 (germline): MNHNS, SASEGT. The CDR3 region has the DNA TGTGCCAGCAGGGGACTAGTCTACGAGCAGTACTTC. The encoded protein is CASRGLVYEQYF.

V usage is TRBV30 and J usage is TRBJ2-7; possible D gene TRBD1, 5 bases. This CDR3 contains 11 residues. Germline V gene sequence: CDR1 GTSNPN, CDR2 SVGIG (reference sequence). The ends were cut back, 5 bases at V and 2 bases at J, with 7 bases in the middle. CDR3 sequence (DNA): TGTGCCTGGGGGGCCGCCTACGAGCAGTACTTC. This translates into CAWGAAYEQYF.

This clone was recorded a few times. The sample has other DNA sequences that encode this CDR3 too. This chain links TRBV7-2 with TRBJ1-3, with D unresolved. CDR1 is SGHTA, CDR2 FQGNSA, per germline. The CDR3 spans 12 residues. Deletions cut 3 bases from V and 4 bases from J, with 4 bases between. The CDR3, as DNA: TGTGCCAGCAGCTTTCCCGGAAACACCATATATTTT. Encoded protein: CASSFPGNTIYF.

The genes are TRBV7-6 and TRBJ2-1; D ambiguous. Germline CDR1 SGHVS, CDR2 FNYEAQ. The ends were cut back, 6 bases at V and 5 bases at J, with 17 bases in the middle. The CDR3 sequence is 15 residues long. The DNA of the CDR3 is TGTGCCAGCAGTCCCTACCATATACCCAACAATGAGCAGTTCTTC. Translation gives CASSPYHIPNNEQFF. Combining the CDR3 with reference TRBV7-6 and TRBJ2-1 gives the whole variable domain GAGVSQSPRYKVTKRGQDVALRCDPISGHVSLYWYRQALGQGPEFLTYFNYEAQQDKSGLPNDRFSAERPEGSISTLTIQRTEQRDSAMYRCASSPYHIPNNEQFFGPGTRLTVL.

The chain combines TRBV27 with TRBJ1-2; 8 positions agree with TRBD1. The length of the CDR3 is 16 residues. After removal of 6 bases from V and 4 bases from J, the junction contained 13 bases not matched to a gene. Looked up from germline, CDR1 is MNHEY and CDR2 is SMNVEV (reference sequence). The CDR3 protein is CASRRQGKFLGYGYTF. The DNA of the CDR3 is TGTGCCAGCAGGAGACAGGGGAAATTTTTAGGCTATGGCTACACCTTC.

The chain is built from TRBV27 and TRBJ1-2; D not resolved. The CDR3 covers 13 residues. Trimming took 10 bases from V and 0 from J, leaving 12 bases between them. The germline V gene has CDR1 MNHEY and CDR2 SMNVEV (reference sequence). In nucleotides, the CDR3 is TGTGCCATCCCCAGTCCGTCTAACTATGGCTACACCTTC. It yields the protein CAIPSPSNYGYTF.

This sequence joins TRBV9 and TRBJ2-3; D ambiguous. Germline V CDR1 and CDR2: SGDLS, YYNGEE. V gave up 3 bases and J gave up 2 bases, with 10 bases separating them. The CDR3 is 14 residues long. DNA for the CDR3: TGTGCCAGCAGCGCGGATTCTGCCACAGATACGCAGTATTTT. Protein product: CASSADSATDTQYF.

Points on this clone: A read error is possible here, since a much larger clone lies one base away. This same CDR3 is encoded by further DNA sequences in the sample. V is TRBV11-2 and J is TRBJ1-3; unclear D gene. The CDR3 spans 14 residues. The germline CDR1 and CDR2 sequences are SGHAT and FQNNGV. Trimming pared 1 base from V and 0 bases from J, leaving 4 bases between. CDR3 nucleotide sequence: TGTGCCAGCAGCTTAGGATTCTCTGGAAACACCATATATTTT. Protein product: CASSLGFSGNTIYF.

V is TRBV6-5 and J is TRBJ1-2, with D perhaps TRBD1 (6 bases). The CDR3 runs to 15 residues. Germline CDR1 MNHEY, CDR2 SVGAGI. Trimming shortened V by 2 bases and J by 8 bases, and 18 bases separated the two germline ends. CDR3 loop: CASSYGQLGAPGYTF. CDR3 DNA: TGTGCCAGCAGTTACGGACAGTTAGGGGCCCCCGGCTACACCTTC.

The chain joins TRBV27 to TRBJ2-2, with D hard to call. Trimming took off 5 bases at V and 1 base at J, with 5 bases between the two ends. This CDR3 has 13 residues. The germline V gene encodes CDR1 MNHEY and CDR2 SMNVEV (reference sequence). CDR3 sequence (DNA): TGTGCCAGCAGTGACGGGAACACCGGGGAGCTGTTTTTT. Residues: CASSDGNTGELFF.

The chain has TRBV7-2 and TRBJ1-2, with 10 bases matching TRBD1. The V and J ends lost 4 bases and 6 bases, in that order; junction bases with no gene match: 5. Per germline, CDR1 SGHTA and CDR2 FQGNSA. The CDR3 is 14 residues long. For the CDR3, the DNA is TGTGCCAGCAGCTCTACCGGGACAGGGGATGGCTACACCTTC. Residues: CASSSTGTGDGYTF.

The chain is built from TRBV29-1 and TRBJ2-3; D remains ambiguous. Germline CDR1 SQVTM, CDR2 ANQGSEA. The CDR3 has 11 amino acids. The germline V and J ends were trimmed by 4 bases and 8 bases, with 10 bases remaining between them. CDR3 nucleotide sequence: TGCAGCGTTGTCCCTATGGGTACGCAGTATTTT. Translating gives CSVVPMGTQYF.

The J gene is TRBJ2-3, the V gene TRBV5-4; 9 positions agree with TRBD1. The V gene's germline CDR1 is SGHNT and CDR2 YYREEE (reference sequence). The CDR3 is 18 residues long. After removal of 0 bases from V and 3 bases from J, the junction contained 11 bases not matched to a gene. The CDR3 region is CASSLVGNRGLGTDTQYF. CDR3 in DNA: TGTGCCAGCAGCTTGGTCGGAAACAGGGGGCTTGGTACAGATACGCAGTATTTT.

The chain has TRBV11-2 and TRBJ2-2; TRBD1 agrees at 10 bases. Germline loops: CDR1 SGHAT, CDR2 FQNNGV. V shed 1 base, J shed 7 bases, and the junction held 6 bases outside the gene matches. This CDR3 is 16 amino acids long. The CDR3 here is CASSLATGGVSGELFF. In nucleotides, the CDR3 is TGTGCCAGCAGCTTAGCGACAGGGGGCGTGAGCGGGGAGCTGTTTTTT.

The gene calls are TRBV6-5 and TRBJ2-3; D perhaps matches TRBD2 (6 bases). Germline CDR1 and CDR2: MNHEY and SVGAGI. The ends were cut back, 2 bases at V and 2 bases at J, with 11 bases in the middle. This CDR3 region has 15 residues. DNA for the CDR3: TGTGCCAGCAGTTACGGGACTGCCCCCACAGATACGCAGTATTTT. The encoded protein is CASSYGTAPTDTQYF.

CDR3 in amino acids: CASTGGSGGSYEQYF. The CDR3 coding sequence is TGTGCCAGCACCGGCGGGAGCGGGGGGAGCTACGAGCAGTACTTC. The rearrangement joins TRBV6-5 to TRBJ2-7, with 9 nucleotides matching TRBD2. This CDR3 region has 15 residues. With 7 bases clipped from V and 3 bases from J, the junction kept 10 bases outside the gene matches. Germline lookup yields CDR1 MNHEY and CDR2 SVGAGI.

This chain connects TRBV18 to TRBJ2-3; 7 bases are a match to TRBD1. CDR1 is KGHSH, CDR2 LQKENI, per germline. The CDR3 is 18 amino acids. V dropped 1 base and J dropped 2; count of bases not matched to a gene: 12. CDR3 protein: CASSPQQGPGPTTDTQYF. For the CDR3, the DNA is TGTGCCAGCTCACCACAACAGGGGCCGGGTCCAACCACAGATACGCAGTATTTT.

The J gene is TRBJ2-5, the V gene TRBV25-1; TRBD1 matches 8 bases. Germline CDR1 reads MGHDK; CDR2 reads SYGVNS. V lost 1 base to trimming and J lost 5 bases; unmatched junction nucleotides: 6. This CDR3 has 15 amino acids. The CDR3 here is CASSEWRTGSETQYF. In DNA form, the CDR3 reads TGTGCCAGCAGTGAATGGAGGACAGGGTCGGAGACCCAGTACTTC.

The rearrangement uses TRBV10-3 and TRBJ2-5; no definite D call. Deletions cut 10 bases from V and 1 base from J, with 13 bases between. Per the germline V gene, CDR1 is ENHRY and CDR2 is SYGVKD. The CDR3 contains 13 residues. The CDR3 loop reads CATRSHLQETQYF. DNA of the CDR3: TGTGCCACTAGGTCCCACCTCCAAGAGACCCAGTACTTC.

The chain joins TRBV29-1 to TRBJ2-7; the D gene is possibly TRBD1 (7 bases). The germline V gene encodes CDR1 SQVTM and CDR2 ANQGSEA. The V end was cut by 2 bases, the J end by 7 bases, with 18 bases between. CDR3 length equals 14 residues. The CDR3 DNA reads TGCAGCGTTGAACACAGGGGAGGTTATGGGGAGCAGTACTTC. It translates to CSVEHRGGYGEQYF.

The gene calls are TRBV13 and TRBJ2-2, with 12 bases fitting TRBD2. Germline V lookup: CDR1 PRHDT, CDR2 FYEKMQ (reference sequence). This CDR3 is 14 amino acids long. V lost 7 bases and J lost 6; bases outside the gene matches: 3. CDR3 DNA: TGTGCCAGCAAGCTAGCGGGAGGGTCCGGGGAGCTGTTTTTT. Amino acid sequence: CASKLAGGSGELFF.

This chain uses TRBV5-1 with TRBJ2-7, with D tentatively TRBD1 (6 bases). The CDR3 has 14 amino acids. Trimming took 3 bases from V and 4 from J, leaving 14 bases between them. The germline gives CDR1 SGHRS, CDR2 YFSETQ. The CDR3 DNA is TGCGCCAGCAGCTCCACGACAGGAAGATACGAGCAGTACTTC. Its translation: CASSSTTGRYEQYF. Using reference TRBV5-1 and TRBJ2-7 for the parts outside the CDR3, the full variable domain is KAGVTQTPRYLIKTRGQQVTLSCSPISGHRSVSWYQQTPGQGLQFLFEYFSETQRNKGNFPGRFSGRQFSNSRSEMNVSTLELGDSALYLCASSSTTGRYEQYFGPGTRLTVT.

This sequence joins TRBV5-1 and TRBJ1-2, with a weak D call TRBD1 (6 bases). Trimming left V 5 bases short and J 5 bases short, with 16 bases between. CDR3 length: 14 amino acids. CDR1 and CDR2 (germline): SGHRS, YFSETQ. CDR3 in amino acids: CASRDSELNYGYTF. The CDR3 DNA is TGCGCCAGCAGGGACAGCGAACTAAATTATGGCTACACCTTC.

The rearrangement links TRBV5-1 to TRBJ2-3; D uncertain. CDR3 size: 13 residues. Deletions cut 5 bases from V and 0 bases from J, with 7 bases between. Germline lookup yields CDR1 SGHRS and CDR2 YFSETQ. CDR3 coding DNA: TGCGCCAGCAGAACAGTTAGCACAGATACGCAGTATTTT. It is translated as CASRTVSTDTQYF.

V and J are TRBV5-1 and TRBJ1-2, with D possibly matching TRBD1 (6 bases). V shed 0 bases and J shed 7 bases, with 13 bases lying between them. The CDR3 is 14 residues long. Germline CDR1 SGHRS, CDR2 YFSETQ. The CDR3 here is CASSLVSGGPGYTF. DNA of the CDR3: TGCGCCAGCAGCTTGGTCAGTGGGGGGCCTGGCTACACCTTC. The full variable domain, completed using reference TRBV5-1 and TRBJ1-2, is KAGVTQTPRYLIKTRGQQVTLSCSPISGHRSVSWYQQTPGQGLQFLFEYFSETQRNKGNFPGRFSGRQFSNSRSEMNVSTLELGDSALYLCASSLVSGGPGYTFGSGTRLTVV.

The rearrangement links TRBV7-2 to TRBJ2-5; D is uncertain. The CDR3 is made up of 13 amino acids. V lost 3 bases to trimming and J lost 5 bases, with 10 bases between them. CDR1 and CDR2 from the germline V gene are SGHTA and FQGNSA. The CDR3 sequence: CASSLGYLETQYF. Written as DNA, the CDR3 is TGTGCCAGCAGCTTGGGATACTTGGAGACCCAGTACTTC.

The CDR3 nucleotides read TGTGCCAGTTCCGGGACAGCACTAGCCTACGAGCAGTACTTC. It codes for CASSGTALAYEQYF. V and J are TRBV19 and TRBJ2-7; 7 bases map to TRBD1. V lost 8 bases to trimming and J lost 2 bases; unmatched junction nucleotides: 9. Germline values: CDR1 LNHDA, CDR2 SQIVND (reference sequence). The CDR3 totals 14 residues.